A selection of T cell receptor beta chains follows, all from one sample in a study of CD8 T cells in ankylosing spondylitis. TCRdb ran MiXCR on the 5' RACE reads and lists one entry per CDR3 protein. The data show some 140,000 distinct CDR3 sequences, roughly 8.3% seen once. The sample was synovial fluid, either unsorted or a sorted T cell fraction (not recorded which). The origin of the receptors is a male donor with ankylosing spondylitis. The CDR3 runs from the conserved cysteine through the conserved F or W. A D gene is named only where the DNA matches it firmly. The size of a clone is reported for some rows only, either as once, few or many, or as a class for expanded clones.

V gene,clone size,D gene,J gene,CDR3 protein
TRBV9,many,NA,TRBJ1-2,CASSVAWQGRGYTF
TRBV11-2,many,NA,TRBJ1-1,CASSWRTDLNTEAFF
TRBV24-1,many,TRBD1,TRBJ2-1,CATSDLGQGADEQFF
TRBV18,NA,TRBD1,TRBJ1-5,CASSARAGGVQPQHF
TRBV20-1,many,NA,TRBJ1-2,CSVAANYGYTF
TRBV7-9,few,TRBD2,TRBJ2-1,CASSLLAGSWQFF
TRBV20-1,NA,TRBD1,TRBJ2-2,CSARESPGGGGTGELFF
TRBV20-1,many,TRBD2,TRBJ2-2,CSARDPASGRAGGELFF
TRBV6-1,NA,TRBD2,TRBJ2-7,CASNVRLAGVGEQYF
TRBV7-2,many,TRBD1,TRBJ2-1,CASSFDRGAYNEQFF
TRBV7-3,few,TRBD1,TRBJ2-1,CASSLGDRGSSEQFF
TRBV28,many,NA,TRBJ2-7,CATRDSRREQYF
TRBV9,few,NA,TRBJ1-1,CASSPSGGSGAFF
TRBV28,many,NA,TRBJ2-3,CASSFESFSDTQYF
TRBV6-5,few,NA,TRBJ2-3,CASSSGTGTDTQYF
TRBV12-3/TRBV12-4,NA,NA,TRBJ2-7,CASRGLGRSAEQYF
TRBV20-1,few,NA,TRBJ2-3,CSARRTPRDTQYF
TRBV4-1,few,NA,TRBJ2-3,CASRQGLSADTQYF
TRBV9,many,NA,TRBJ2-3,CASSEGAGRDTQYF
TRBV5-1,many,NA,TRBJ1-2,CASSLGQGLGYTF
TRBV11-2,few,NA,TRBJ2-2,CASSRGRGDDTGELFF
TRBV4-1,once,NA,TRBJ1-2,CASSPRTVLNYGYTF
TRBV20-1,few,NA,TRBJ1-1,CSARGDANTEAFF
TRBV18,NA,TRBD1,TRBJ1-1,CASSQGASTEAFF
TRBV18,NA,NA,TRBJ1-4,CASHGQRNEKLFF
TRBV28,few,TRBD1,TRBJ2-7,CASAGTGTYEQYF
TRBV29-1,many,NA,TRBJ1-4,CSVEGQGRGGKLFF
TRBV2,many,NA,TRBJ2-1,CASSGQGEARNEQFF
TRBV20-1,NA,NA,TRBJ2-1,CSARAHLNEQFF
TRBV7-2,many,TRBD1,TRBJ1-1,CASSFWTGPNTEAFF
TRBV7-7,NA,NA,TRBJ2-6,CASSPAGANVLTF
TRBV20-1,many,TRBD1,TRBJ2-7,CSARIRGRKYEQYF
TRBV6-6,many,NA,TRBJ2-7,CASRERSSYEQYF
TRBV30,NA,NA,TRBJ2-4,CAWSLGEKQYF
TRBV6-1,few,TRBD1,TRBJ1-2,CASRTGGTDYGYTF
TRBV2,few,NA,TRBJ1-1,CASLRGGFTEAFF
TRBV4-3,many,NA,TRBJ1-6,CASSLGASNSPLHF
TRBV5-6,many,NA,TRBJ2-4,CASSLETTTIAKNIQYF
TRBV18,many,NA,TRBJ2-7,CASSPAADYEQYF
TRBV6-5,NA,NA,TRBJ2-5,CASSYGNLETQYF
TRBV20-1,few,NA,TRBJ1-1,CSARDGHFETEAFF
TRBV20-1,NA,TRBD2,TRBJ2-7,CSVSGRGSEQYF